This T cell receptor (beta chain) is from a study of T-cell reconstitution after alpha-beta-depleted transplantation in children. General study points: T-cell numbers and diversity, one year after transplant, stemmed largely from T cells that were newly produced. Surviving thymic progenitors and recipient T cells were the source of high TCRbeta diversity at day 60 in some patients. At around two months after transplant, the alpha-beta T cells were reportedly derived from several hundred expanded clones that came from non-depleted graft cells.

This sample's TCRbeta library carried unique molecular identifier barcodes. Each CDR3 protein is one row after TCRdb ran MiXCR on the PCR reads. The profile shows 450,000 to 700,000 distinct CDR3 sequences, 25% to 30% of them singletons. This clonotype has just a few counts. Its antigen remains unknown. The sequence was obtained from a boy under two years old with Wiskott-Aldrich syndrome, due to receive a stem cell transplant. This specimen consisted of PBMCs, obtained before TCRalphabeta/CD19-depleted stem cell transplant.

This CDR3 reads CAITDGSYNEQFF. The DNA of the CDR3 is TGTGCCATCACAGATGGCTCCTACAATGAGCAGTTCTTC. The chain links TRBV10-3 to TRBJ2-1; no clear D gene. The CDR3 contains 13 residues. In germline, CDR1 is ENHRY, CDR2 SYGVKD. The ends were cut back, 7 bases at V and 0 bases at J, with 7 bases in the middle.